A single sample gave rise to the 14 T cell receptor beta chains below, sequenced in a study of T cell changes during pregnancy in multiple sclerosis. Sequenced by immunoSEQ multiplex PCR; TCRdb stores in-frame clones only, minus some. The top ten clones hold around 2% of a sample with about 51,000 clones, 93% of them seen once. The sequencing used peripheral blood, collected in the second trimester of pregnancy. These receptors were taken from a female donor with multiple sclerosis, enrolled in a pregnancy study.

The chain employs TRBV5-1 and TRBJ2-2; 12 nucleotides align to TRBD2. The CDR3 has 18 residues. V shed 3 bases and J 7 bases; nucleotides not matched to a gene: 13. Germline CDR1 reads SGHRS; CDR2 reads YFSETQ. For the CDR3, the DNA is TGCGCCAGCAGCTCGGGTGGAAGACTAGCGGGAGTGCACGGGGAGCTGTTTTTT. Amino acids: CASSSGGRLAGVHGELFF.

The CDR3 spells CASSEGAVDTQYF. The DNA of the CDR3 is TGTGCCAGCAGTGAGGGAGCGGTAGATACGCAGTATTTT. This rearrangement joins TRBV25-1 to TRBJ2-3; maybe TRBD2 (5 bases). This CDR3 comprises 13 residues. V was shortened by 3 bases and J by 5 bases, with 9 bases between the two germline ends. The germline V gene has CDR1 MGHDK and CDR2 SYGVNS.

This clone was seen once. The chain is built from TRBV27 and TRBJ1-1, with unresolved D. The CDR3 sequence is 14 residues long. CDR1 MNHEY and CDR2 SMNVEV come from the germline V gene (reference sequence). V was cut by 6 bases and J by 1 base, with 12 bases left in between. The CDR3 here is CASSVAYGNTEAFF. CDR3 DNA: TGTGCCAGCAGCGTAGCGTATGGGAACACTGAAGCTTTCTTT.

This rearrangement joins TRBV4-1 to TRBJ2-7; D may be TRBD1 (6 bases). Germline lookup yields CDR1 MGHRA and CDR2 YSYEKL. The CDR3 runs 16 residues. V was pared by 2 bases and J by 2 bases, with 16 bases between. This CDR3 reads CASSQHSGTSAYEQYF. As DNA, the CDR3 is TGCGCCAGCAGCCAACACTCCGGGACATCAGCCTACGAGCAGTACTTC.

CDR3 amino acids: CASNYPQAGGSYEQYF. CDR3 coding DNA: TGTGCCAGCAACTATCCCCAAGCGGGAGGCTCCTACGAGCAGTACTTC. This rearrangement joins TRBV7-2 to TRBJ2-7; TRBD2 matches at 9 bases. The CDR3 has 16 amino acids. V lost 7 bases, J lost 0 bases, and 10 bases stayed unmatched. The V gene's germline CDR1 is SGHTA and CDR2 FQGNSA.

CDR3 sequence: CASGAGLSYEQYF. CDR3 coding DNA: TGTGCCAGTGGGGCCGGGCTCTCCTACGAGCAGTACTTC. The chain couples TRBV19 to TRBJ2-7; perhaps TRBD1 as D (5 bases). Trimming shortened V by 8 bases and J by 0 bases, and 11 bases separated the two germline ends. Germline CDR1 LNHDA, CDR2 SQIVND (reference sequence). This CDR3 comprises 13 residues. Combining the CDR3 with reference TRBV19 and TRBJ2-7 gives the whole variable domain DGGITQSPKYLFRKEGQNVTLSCEQNLNHDAMYWYRQDPGQGLRLIYYSQIVNDFQKGDIAEGYSVSREKKESFPLTVTSAQKNPTAFYLCASGAGLSYEQYFGPGTRLTVT.

This clone appeared once. This chain joins TRBV5-6 and TRBJ2-4; 13 bases match TRBD2. V lost 3 bases and J lost 8; bases outside the gene matches: 14. CDR1 is SGHDT, CDR2 YYEEEE, per germline. This CDR3 spans 18 amino acids. CDR3 region: CASSSGLAGVNGRDIQYF. DNA of the CDR3: TGTGCCAGCAGCTCAGGACTAGCGGGAGTTAATGGTCGGGACATTCAGTACTTC.

The V and J genes are TRBV2 and TRBJ2-7, with 12 bases that match TRBD2. The CDR3 is 15 residues long. Germline V CDR1 and CDR2: SNHLY, FYNNEI. Trimming at V came to 2 bases and at J to 5 bases, leaving 4 bases not matched to a gene. CDR3 sequence reads: CASSEQLAGGHEQYF. For the CDR3, the DNA is TGTGCCAGCAGTGAACAACTAGCGGGAGGCCACGAGCAGTACTTC.

The V and J genes are TRBV21-1 and TRBJ2-2; the table calls TRBD1, which could not be checked here. TRBV21-1 is annotated as a pseudogene. The CDR3 contains 17 residues. This chain's CDR3 is CASSKVWARDYTGELFF. CDR3 nucleotides: TGTGCCAGCAGCAAAGTGTGGGCCAGGGATTACACCGGGGAGCTGTTTTTT.

This clone was seen a few times. The chain has TRBV1 and TRBJ1-1. TRBV1 is a pseudogene segment. This CDR3 spans 13 amino acids. The CDR3 DNA sequence: TGCACCAGCAGCCAAGAAAGGCCTGAGGGTTGCCTATTT. It is translated as CTSSQERPEGCLF.

The V call is TRBV19, the J call TRBJ2-3; 12 bases line up with TRBD2. Germline assignment: CDR1 LNHDA and CDR2 SQIVND (reference sequence). The CDR3 length is 14 residues. Germline trimming cut 10 bases from V and 3 bases from J; bases unmatched to any gene: 5. In DNA, the CDR3 is TGTGCCACCACGACTAGCGGGAGAACAGATACGCAGTATTTT. This encodes CATTTSGRTDTQYF.

Only a few counts were recorded for this clone. The J gene is TRBJ1-1, the V gene TRBV5-6; the match to TRBD1 covers 8 bases. CDR1 and CDR2 (germline): SGHDT, YYEEEE. This CDR3 region has 14 residues. The J segment lost 5 bases and the V segment lost 4 bases, leaving 7 bases of the junction unmatched. CDR3 sequence reads: CASSGTGGLTEAFF. The CDR3 DNA reads TGTGCCAGCAGCGGCACAGGGGGTCTGACTGAAGCTTTCTTT.

In its sample, this clone ranks as medium-sized. The J gene is TRBJ2-1, the V gene TRBV5-4; 7 nucleotides align to TRBD2. V trimming: 4 bases; J trimming: 13 bases; junction bases outside the gene matches: 5. Germline lookup yields CDR1 SGHNT and CDR2 YYREEE (reference sequence). The CDR3 consists of 11 residues. The CDR3 region has the DNA TGTGCCAGCAGCCCCGGGACTATTCAGTTCTTC. Protein: CASSPGTIQFF.

The rearrangement links TRBV2 to TRBJ1-4; TRBD1 is a possible D gene (5 bases). This CDR3 has 16 amino acids. Per germline, CDR1 SNHLY and CDR2 FYNNEI. V gave up 5 bases and J gave up 2 bases, with 15 bases separating them. The CDR3 protein is CASSQQVLGTNEKLFF. The CDR3 nucleotides read TGTGCCAGCAGTCAACAGGTCCTGGGCACTAATGAAAAACTGTTTTTT.